This T cell receptor (beta chain) was profiled in a study of cytomegalovirus exposure and HLA in healthy donors. Study details: There were fewer than 130 million unique TCR beta sequences, drawn from roughly 200 million T cells, in an earlier analysis.

V dropped 5 bases and J dropped 4 bases, with 10 bases sitting between them. The CDR3 loop spans 13 amino acids. Looked up from germline, CDR1 is MGHDK and CDR2 is SYGVNS. Both 60 Vbeta primers and 13 Jbeta primers went into the PCR. The protocol was immunoSEQ multiplex PCR, while the TCRdb copy is restricted to in-frame clones and leaves out a portion. Seen here are roughly 170,000 clones, 80% observed once, and the top ten hold approximately 1.3%. Study-level findings and limits: In vitro, a few CMV-associated chains proved specific for CMV antigens. Sequencing likely produced, as an artifact, a cluster of highly shared sequence variants. Later analysis associated a missense DCLRE1C variant with TCR beta V- and J-gene trimming.

About this clone itself: Its target is not known.

This TCR was sampled from a man younger than 40 in good health and CMV-seronegative. This chain uses TRBV25-1 with TRBJ2-3; no reliable D call. Sequencing was carried out using PBMCs. DNA of the CDR3: TGTGCCAGCAGTCCCCGTGAGGCAGATACGCAGTATTTT. Its translation: CASSPREADTQYF. Using reference TRBV25-1 and TRBJ2-3 for the parts outside the CDR3, the full variable domain is EADIYQTPRYLVIGTGKKITLECSQTMGHDKMYWYQQDPGMELHLIHYSYGVNSTEKGDLSSESTVSRIRTEHFPLTLESARPSHTSQYLCASSPREADTQYFGPGTRLTVL.